These 25 T cell receptor beta chains originate from one sample sequenced in a study of blood T cell repertoires in COVID-19. Sequencing was performed with immunoSEQ multiplex PCR; in TCRdb, only in-frame clones are kept and a portion is missing. The sample yields about 150,000 clones, 84% seen once. The sequenced material came from peripheral blood. All receptors come from a human donor in a cohort sampled during active COVID-19.

The J gene is TRBJ1-1, the V gene TRBV4-3; 9 bases map to TRBD1. With 3 bases clipped from V and 3 bases from J, the junction kept 5 bases outside the gene matches. The CDR3 sequence is 15 residues long. CDR1 LGHNA and CDR2 YSLEER come from the germline V gene. CDR3 nucleotides: TGCGCCAGCAGCCAGGGGACAGGGCGTGACACTGAAGCTTTCTTT. Translated: CASSQGTGRDTEAFF.

The chain couples TRBV11-3 to TRBJ2-5, with D possibly being TRBD1 (5 bases). CDR1 and CDR2 (germline): SGHNT, YENEEA. The CDR3 length is 14 residues. Trimming pared 0 bases from V and 5 bases from J, leaving 10 bases between. Here the CDR3 DNA reads TGTGCCAGCAGCTTAGATGGGCCAGGGGAGACCCAGTACTTC. As protein: CASSLDGPGETQYF.

The V call is TRBV2, the J call TRBJ1-2; 7 bases align to TRBD1. V lost 6 bases, J lost 4 bases, and 11 bases stayed unmatched. CDR1 and CDR2 from the germline V gene are SNHLY and FYNNEI. The CDR3 is 15 residues long. This chain's CDR3 is CASRTSSGTVYGYTF. CDR3 sequence (DNA): TGTGCCAGCAGGACCTCTTCCGGGACAGTCTATGGCTACACCTTC.

The chain carries TRBV7-2 and TRBJ2-5; no reliable D call. This CDR3 region has 13 residues. The germline V and J ends were trimmed by 6 bases and 1 base, with 9 bases remaining between them. Germline lookup yields CDR1 SGHTA and CDR2 FQGNSA. CDR3 loop: CASSPELQETQYF. As DNA, the CDR3 is TGTGCCAGCAGTCCCGAACTCCAAGAGACCCAGTACTTC.

The J gene is TRBJ2-7, the V gene TRBV6-6; a weak D match, TRBD2 (5 bases). This CDR3 is built from 13 residues. Deletions cut 2 bases from V and 7 bases from J, with 12 bases between. CDR1 is MNHNY and CDR2 is SVGAGI in the germline V gene (reference sequence). CDR3 sequence: CASSYERGLEQYF. DNA of the CDR3: TGTGCCAGCAGTTACGAGCGCGGGTTAGAGCAGTACTTC.

The genes are TRBV27 and TRBJ2-7; 11 bases align to TRBD1. The trim removed 4 bases at V and 3 bases at J, leaving 5 bases unmatched. The CDR3 covers 15 residues. From germline, CDR1 is MNHEY and CDR2 SMNVEV (reference sequence). The CDR3 sequence is CASSSSGTGGYEQYF. The CDR3 DNA reads as TGTGCCAGCAGTTCCTCGGGGACAGGGGGCTACGAGCAGTACTTC.

J is TRBJ1-3 and V is TRBV7-8; D is perhaps TRBD1 (5 bases). V dropped 5 bases and J dropped 2 bases, with 13 bases sitting between them. The CDR3 contains 15 residues. Germline V gene data show CDR1 as SGHVS and CDR2 as FQNEAQ. The CDR3 sequence: CASSPREGTGNTIYF. CDR3 bases: TGTGCCAGCAGCCCCAGGGAAGGGACTGGAAACACCATATATTTT. The full variable domain, in which reference TRBV7-8 and TRBJ1-3 provide the parts outside the CDR3, is GAGVSQSPRYKVAKRGQDVALRCDPISGHVSLFWYQQALGQGPEFLTYFQNEAQLDKSGLPSDRFFAERPEGSVSTLKIQRTQQEDSAVYLCASSPREGTGNTIYFGEGSWLTVV.

The chain combines TRBV10-3 with TRBJ2-5; 8 bases line up with TRBD2. Trimming took 8 bases from V and 1 from J; bases not matched to a gene: 3. CDR1 ENHRY and CDR2 SYGVKD come from the germline V gene. The CDR3 has 13 amino acids. The CDR3, as DNA: TGTGCCATCGGGGCGGGAGGCCAAGAGACCCAGTACTTC. Translated: CAIGAGGQETQYF.

V is TRBV7-2 and J is TRBJ2-5, with D possibly TRBD2 on 5 matching bases. CDR1 and CDR2 (germline): SGHTA, FQGNSA. CDR3 size: 12 residues. Between the trimmed V and J ends, which lost 5 bases and 4 bases, there was a span of 8 bases. The CDR3 sequence is CASSRTVETQYF. The CDR3 DNA follows: TGTGCCAGCAGCCGGACTGTAGAGACCCAGTACTTC.

This chain uses TRBV7-9 with TRBJ1-2; 9 nucleotides match TRBD1. The V and J ends lost 7 bases and 2 bases, in that order; junction bases with no gene match: 5. CDR3 length: 14 amino acids. CDR1 is SEHNR and CDR2 is FQNEAQ in the germline V gene (reference sequence). The CDR3 coding sequence is TGTGCCAGCACCCGGACAGGGGTGAACTATGGCTACACCTTC. Translated: CASTRTGVNYGYTF.

V is TRBV4-2 and J is TRBJ2-1; perhaps TRBD1 as D (6 bases). CDR1 LGHNA and CDR2 YNFKEQ come from the germline V gene. V was shortened by 0 bases and J by 5 bases, with 11 bases between the two germline ends. The length of the CDR3 is 15 residues. The CDR3 coding sequence is TGTGCCAGCAGCCAAGATCCAGGGGCCGACAATGAGCAGTTCTTC. This translates into CASSQDPGADNEQFF.

V and J are TRBV19 and TRBJ1-1; D is uncertain. CDR1 is LNHDA and CDR2 is SQIVND in the germline V gene (reference sequence). CDR3 size: 14 residues. V gave up 3 bases and J gave up 0 bases, with 8 bases separating them. CDR3 amino acids: CASSMRRVNTEAFF. The CDR3 region has the DNA TGTGCCAGTAGTATGCGCCGGGTGAACACTGAAGCTTTCTTT.

J is TRBJ1-1 and V is TRBV5-1, with TRBD1 as a possible D gene (6 bases). This CDR3 comprises 14 residues. CDR1 is SGHRS, CDR2 YFSETQ, per germline. V was pared by 5 bases and J by 0 bases, with 11 bases between. The DNA of the CDR3 is TGCGCCAGCAGGCCGGGACATGTGAACACTGAAGCTTTCTTT. Amino acid sequence: CASRPGHVNTEAFF.

The V gene is TRBV5-1, the J gene TRBJ2-2; 9 nucleotides line up with TRBD1. Germline V gives CDR1 SGHRS, CDR2 YFSETQ. The CDR3 has 15 amino acids. The V gene end was trimmed by 7 bases and the J gene end by 1 base; junction bases not matched to a gene: 5. The CDR3 is CASYGQGRNTGELFF. The CDR3 bases are TGCGCCAGCTATGGACAGGGGCGGAACACCGGGGAGCTGTTTTTT.

V and J are TRBV13 and TRBJ2-1, with 11 bases fitting TRBD1. The V gene end was trimmed by 5 bases and the J gene end by 7 bases; junction bases not matched to a gene: 16. CDR3 length: 18 residues. Germline V gene lookup returns CDR1 PRHDT and CDR2 FYEKMQ (reference sequence). Written as DNA, the CDR3 is TGTGCCAGCAGCCCGACCGGGACAGGGGGTAGTGGGAGGAATGAGCAGTTCTTC. Protein sequence: CASSPTGTGGSGRNEQFF.

The genes are TRBV28 and TRBJ1-3; TRBD1 aligns across 7 bases. CDR1 and CDR2 (germline): MDHEN, SYDVKM. The CDR3 is 14 amino acids. The trim removed 7 bases at V and 1 base at J, leaving 4 bases unmatched. The CDR3 loop reads CASIDRVSGNTIYF. In nucleotides, the CDR3 is TGTGCCAGCATCGACAGGGTGTCTGGAAACACCATATATTTT.

The rearrangement uses TRBV10-3 and TRBJ1-2, with 9 bases lining up with TRBD1. The length of the CDR3 is 16 residues. The trim removed 7 bases at V and 5 bases at J, leaving 14 bases unmatched. Germline V gene sequence: CDR1 ENHRY, CDR2 SYGVKD. The CDR3 sequence is CAITARVDRGGYGYTF. The CDR3 DNA sequence: TGTGCCATCACCGCACGGGTGGACAGGGGAGGTTATGGCTACACCTTC.

The V and J genes are TRBV6-5 and TRBJ1-1; the D gene is possibly TRBD1 (6 bases). Trimming pared 5 bases from V and 1 base from J, leaving 14 bases between. Germline assignment: CDR1 MNHEY and CDR2 SVGAGI. The CDR3 has 15 residues. CDR3 in DNA: TGTGCCAGCAGTCAAAGGGGGTTCGGGAACACTGAAGCTTTCTTT. It specifies CASSQRGFGNTEAFF.

The gene calls are TRBV9 and TRBJ1-2, with TRBD1 matching 7 bases. The J segment lost 5 bases and the V segment lost 4 bases, leaving 11 bases of the junction unmatched. Germline CDR1 and CDR2: SGDLS and YYNGEE. CDR3 length: 15 residues. The CDR3 spells CASSPLGQVMYGYTF. In DNA form, the CDR3 reads TGTGCCAGCAGCCCCCTCGGACAGGTGATGTATGGCTACACCTTC.

The chain is built from TRBV7-2 and TRBJ1-4; 11 bases fit TRBD1. The CDR3 totals 15 residues. J was trimmed by 7 bases and V by 5 bases; bases with no gene match: 6. Per the germline V gene, CDR1 is SGHTA and CDR2 is FQGNSA. CDR3 sequence (DNA): TGTGCCAGCAGCCCAGGACAGGGGGCATTTGAAAAACTGTTTTTT. This encodes CASSPGQGAFEKLFF.

This chain uses TRBV7-3 with TRBJ1-6, with 7 bases identical to TRBD1. Germline values: CDR1 SGHTA, CDR2 FQGTGA. The CDR3 consists of 14 residues. The ends lost 5 bases at V and 6 bases at J; junction bases unmatched: 4. CDR3 in amino acids: CASSQGQINSPLHF. For the CDR3, the DNA is TGTGCCAGCAGCCAGGGACAGATTAATTCACCCCTCCACTTT.

In this sample, this clone turned up once. This chain links TRBV28 with TRBJ1-5, with D unresolved. Germline CDR1 reads MDHEN; CDR2 reads SYDVKM. Trimming removed 5 bases from V and 7 bases from J, with 6 bases in between. The CDR3 loop spans 11 amino acids. The CDR3 loop is CASSEQQPQHF. The CDR3 region has the DNA TGTGCCAGCAGTGAACAGCAGCCCCAGCATTTT.

J is TRBJ2-3 and V is TRBV18; a possible D gene is TRBD2 (6 bases). The CDR3 covers 16 residues. Trimming pared 3 bases from V and 0 bases from J, leaving 13 bases between. Germline CDR1 and CDR2: KGHSH and LQKENI. This CDR3 reads CASSPGPGASTDTQYF. Written as DNA, the CDR3 is TGTGCCAGCTCACCGGGACCGGGAGCTAGCACAGATACGCAGTATTTT.

The chain uses TRBV5-1 and TRBJ2-6; D is unresolved. Trimming cost V 6 bases and J 2 bases, with 6 bases left between them. Germline-derived CDR1 and CDR2 are SGHRS and YFSETQ. This CDR3 is built from 13 residues. The CDR3 region is CASTPAGANVLTF. The CDR3 DNA is TGCGCCAGCACGCCAGCTGGGGCCAACGTCCTGACTTTC.

The chain recombines TRBV6-5 with TRBJ2-2, with TRBD1 as a possible D gene (5 bases). Germline V gene data show CDR1 as MNHEY and CDR2 as SVGAGI. The CDR3 totals 16 residues. The V and J ends lost 0 bases and 4 bases respectively, with 12 bases between them. The CDR3 reads CASSYSGGHSTGELFF. CDR3 DNA: TGTGCCAGCAGTTACTCAGGTGGACATTCCACCGGGGAGCTGTTTTTT.